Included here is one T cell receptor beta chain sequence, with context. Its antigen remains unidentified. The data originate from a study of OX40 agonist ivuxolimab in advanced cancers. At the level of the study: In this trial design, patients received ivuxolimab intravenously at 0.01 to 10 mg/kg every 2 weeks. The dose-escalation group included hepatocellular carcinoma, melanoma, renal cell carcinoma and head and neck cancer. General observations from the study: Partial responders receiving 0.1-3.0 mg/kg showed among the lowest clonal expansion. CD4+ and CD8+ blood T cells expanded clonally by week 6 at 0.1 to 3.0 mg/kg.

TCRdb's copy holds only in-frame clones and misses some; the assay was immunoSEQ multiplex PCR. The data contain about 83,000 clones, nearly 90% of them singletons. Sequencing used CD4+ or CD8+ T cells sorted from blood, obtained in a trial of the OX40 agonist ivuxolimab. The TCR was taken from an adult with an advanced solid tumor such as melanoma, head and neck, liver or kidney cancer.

The DNA of the CDR3 is TGTGCCAGCGGGACAGACCTATTACCCCAGCATTTT. Protein: CASGTDLLPQHF. J is TRBJ1-5 and V is TRBV7-2; 7 bases match TRBD1. CDR3 length: 12 amino acids. Germline CDR1 and CDR2: SGHTA and FQGNSA. J was trimmed by 10 bases and V by 8 bases; bases with no gene match: 8.